Shown below are 3 T cell receptor beta chains from a single sample sequenced in a study of T cell responses to AZD1222 COVID-19 vaccine. Data came from immunoSEQ multiplex PCR; TCRdb stores just in-frame clones and leaves some out. The repertoire has 200,000 or so clones, around 86% of them found once; the top ten carry 2.5% to 3%. The sequencing used peripheral blood, collected on day 0 of MenACWY control vaccination. These receptors all stem from an adult in good health.

This clone has just one count. CDR3 in amino acids: CATSDFSRQNTGELFF. For the CDR3, the DNA is TGTGCCACCAGTGATTTTTCGAGACAGAACACCGGGGAGCTGTTTTTT. V and J are TRBV24-1 and TRBJ2-2; no definite D call. CDR1 and CDR2 (germline): KGHDR, SFDVKD. The CDR3 is made up of 16 amino acids. Trimming removed 1 base from V and 1 base from J, with 9 bases in between.

The genes are TRBV21-1 and TRBJ2-1. TRBV21-1 is annotated as a pseudogene. The length of the CDR3 is 14 residues. Here the CDR3 DNA reads TGTGCCAGCAGCACGTGTATCCCGACGGTCCGGCAGTTCTTC. This gives the protein CASSTCIPTVRQFF.

The chain combines TRBV24-1 with TRBJ2-3; 7 nucleotides agree with TRBD2. The V gene end was trimmed by 4 bases and the J gene end by 2 bases; junction bases not matched to a gene: 2. From germline, CDR1 is KGHDR and CDR2 SFDVKD. The CDR3 is 14 amino acids. The CDR3 is CATSEAGVTDTQYF. CDR3 DNA: TGTGCCACCAGTGAGGCGGGGGTCACAGATACGCAGTATTTT.